Described below is a single TCR beta chain sequence and its context. Its target is not known. The data are from a study of T cell repertoires in cytomegalovirus infection. Trimming cost V 2 bases and J 7 bases, with 11 bases left between them. CDR3 size: 14 residues. Using its own MiXCR run on the reads, TCRdb lists one record per CDR3 protein. The sample has some 160,000 distinct CDR3 sequences; roughly 18% are singletons. Whole-study results and caveats: CMV-specific TCR beta clonotypes restricted by HLA-C dominated the ex vivo response.

The sequenced material came from CD8+ T cells from PBMCs. V and J are TRBV23-1 and TRBJ1-4, with D hard to call. TRBV23-1 is placed among ORFs of uncertain function. The source is a human donor in good health (CMV status not recorded). Some clones in this sample may be carry-over from other donors' samples. This CDR3 is CASSQLGFSEKLFF. As DNA, the CDR3 is TGCGCCAGCAGTCAACTGGGTTTCAGTGAAAAACTGTTTTTT.